This T cell receptor (beta chain) was recovered during a study of patients and donors after allogeneic stem cell transplantation. V shed 2 bases and J 8 bases; nucleotides not matched to a gene: 12. CDR1 and CDR2 (germline): MGHRA, YSYEKL. This CDR3 region has 17 residues. TCRdb re-derived calls from the RT-PCR reads in MiXCR, one entry per CDR3 protein. This sample has approximately 99,000 distinct CDR3 sequences, with 35% found just once. The TCR was taken from a human donor who was either an allogeneic HSCT recipient or a stem cell or donor lymphocyte infusion donor (not recorded which). It is not recorded whose cells these are; they may come from a transplant donor. The chain links TRBV4-1 to TRBJ1-6, with 7 positions matching TRBD1. Sequenced material: blood, either unsorted or a sorted T cell fraction (not recorded which). CDR3 loop: CASSQTILTGKHSPLHF. In DNA, the CDR3 is TGCGCCAGCAGCCAAACTATACTGACAGGGAAACATTCACCCCTCCACTTT.